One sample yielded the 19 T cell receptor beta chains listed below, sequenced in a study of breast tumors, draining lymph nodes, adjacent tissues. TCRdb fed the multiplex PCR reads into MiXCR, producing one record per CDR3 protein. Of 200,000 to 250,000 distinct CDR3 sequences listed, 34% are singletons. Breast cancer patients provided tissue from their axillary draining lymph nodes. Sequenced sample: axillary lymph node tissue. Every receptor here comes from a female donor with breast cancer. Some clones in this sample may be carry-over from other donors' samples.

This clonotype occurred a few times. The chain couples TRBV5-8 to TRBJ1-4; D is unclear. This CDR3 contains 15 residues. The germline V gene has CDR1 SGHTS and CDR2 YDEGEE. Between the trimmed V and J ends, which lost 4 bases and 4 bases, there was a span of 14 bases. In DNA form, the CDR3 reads TGTGCCAGCAGCACCGGTCCGATCGGTAATGAAAAACTGTTTTTT. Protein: CASSTGPIGNEKLFF.

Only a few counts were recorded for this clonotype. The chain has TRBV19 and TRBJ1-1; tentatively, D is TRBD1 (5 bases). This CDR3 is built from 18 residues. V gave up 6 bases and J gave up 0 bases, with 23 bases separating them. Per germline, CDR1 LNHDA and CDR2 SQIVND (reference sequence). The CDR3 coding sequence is TGTGCCAGTAGCCAGATCCGAGGGGCCGTGACGATGAACACTGAAGCTTTCTTT. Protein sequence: CASSQIRGAVTMNTEAFF. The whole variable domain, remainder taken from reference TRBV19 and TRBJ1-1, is DGGITQSPKYLFRKEGQNVTLSCEQNLNHDAMYWYRQDPGQGLRLIYYSQIVNDFQKGDIAEGYSVSREKKESFPLTVTSAQKNPTAFYLCASSQIRGAVTMNTEAFFGQGTRLTVV.

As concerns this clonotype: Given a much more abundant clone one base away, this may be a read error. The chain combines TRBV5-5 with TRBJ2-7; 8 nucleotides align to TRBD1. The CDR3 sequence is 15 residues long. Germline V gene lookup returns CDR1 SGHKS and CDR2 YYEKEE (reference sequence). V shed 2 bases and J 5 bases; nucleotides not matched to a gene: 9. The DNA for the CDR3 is TGTGCCAGCAGCTTCAGGGGGCCCGGGATGGACGAGCAGTACTTC. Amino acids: CASSFRGPGMDEQYF.

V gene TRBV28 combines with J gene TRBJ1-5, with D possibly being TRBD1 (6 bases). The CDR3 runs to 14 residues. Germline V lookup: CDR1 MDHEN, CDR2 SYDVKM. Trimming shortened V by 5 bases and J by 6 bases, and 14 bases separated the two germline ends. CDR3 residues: CASSLLKGGQPQHF. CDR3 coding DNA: TGTGCCAGCAGTCTTCTCAAGGGGGGTCAGCCCCAGCATTTT. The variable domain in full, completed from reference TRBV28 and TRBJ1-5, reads DVKVTQSSRYLVKRTGEKVFLECVQDMDHENMFWYRQDPGLGLRLIYFSYDVKMKEKGDIPEGYSVSREKKERFSLILESASTNQTSMYLCASSLLKGGQPQHFGDGTRLSIL.

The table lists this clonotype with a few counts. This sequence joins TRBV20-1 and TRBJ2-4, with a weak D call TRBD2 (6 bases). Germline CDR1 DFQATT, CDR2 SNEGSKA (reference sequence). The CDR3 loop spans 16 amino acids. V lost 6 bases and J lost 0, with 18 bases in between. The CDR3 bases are TGCAGTGCCACGAGCTCCGGGACTTTAGCCAAAAACATTCAGTACTTC. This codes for CSATSSGTLAKNIQYF.

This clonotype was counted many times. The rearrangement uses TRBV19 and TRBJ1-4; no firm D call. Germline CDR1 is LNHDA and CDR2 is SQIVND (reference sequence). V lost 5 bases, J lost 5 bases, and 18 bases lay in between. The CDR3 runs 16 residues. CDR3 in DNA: TGTGCCAGTAGTCCAGGAAGAGTCTCCAGGAATGAAAAACTGTTTTTT. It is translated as CASSPGRVSRNEKLFF.

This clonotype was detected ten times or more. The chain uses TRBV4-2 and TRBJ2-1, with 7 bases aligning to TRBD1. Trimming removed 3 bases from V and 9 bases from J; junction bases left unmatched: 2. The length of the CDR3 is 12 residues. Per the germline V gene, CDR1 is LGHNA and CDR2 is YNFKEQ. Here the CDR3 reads CASSHDRAEQFF. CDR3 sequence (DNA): TGTGCCAGCAGCCATGACAGGGCTGAGCAGTTCTTC.

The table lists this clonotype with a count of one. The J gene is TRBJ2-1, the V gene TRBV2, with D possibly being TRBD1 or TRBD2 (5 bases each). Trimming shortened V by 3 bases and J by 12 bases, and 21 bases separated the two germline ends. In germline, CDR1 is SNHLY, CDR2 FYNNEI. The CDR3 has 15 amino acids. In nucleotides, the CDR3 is TGTGCCAGCAGTGAGGCCAGGGAGTATAGAGATACGCAGTTCTTC. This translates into CASSEAREYRDTQFF.

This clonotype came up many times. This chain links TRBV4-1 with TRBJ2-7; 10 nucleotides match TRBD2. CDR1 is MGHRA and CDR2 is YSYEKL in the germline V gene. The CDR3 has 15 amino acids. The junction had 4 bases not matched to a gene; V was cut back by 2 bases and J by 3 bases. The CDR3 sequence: CASSQSGTSVYEQYF. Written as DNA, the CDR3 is TGCGCCAGCAGCCAATCCGGGACTAGCGTCTACGAGCAGTACTTC.

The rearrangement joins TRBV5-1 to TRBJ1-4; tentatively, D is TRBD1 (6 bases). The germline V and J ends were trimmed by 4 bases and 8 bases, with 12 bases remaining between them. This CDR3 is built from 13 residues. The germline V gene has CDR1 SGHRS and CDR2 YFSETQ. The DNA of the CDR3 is TGCGCCAGCAGCCCGGGGGGGGGCGAAAAACTGTTTTTT. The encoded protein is CASSPGGGEKLFF.

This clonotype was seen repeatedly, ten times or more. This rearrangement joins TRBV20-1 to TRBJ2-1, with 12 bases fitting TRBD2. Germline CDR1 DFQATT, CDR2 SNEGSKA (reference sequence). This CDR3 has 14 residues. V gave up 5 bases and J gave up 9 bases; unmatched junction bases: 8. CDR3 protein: CSALTSGSFFEQFF. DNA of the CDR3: TGCAGTGCTCTGACTAGCGGGAGCTTCTTTGAGCAGTTCTTC.

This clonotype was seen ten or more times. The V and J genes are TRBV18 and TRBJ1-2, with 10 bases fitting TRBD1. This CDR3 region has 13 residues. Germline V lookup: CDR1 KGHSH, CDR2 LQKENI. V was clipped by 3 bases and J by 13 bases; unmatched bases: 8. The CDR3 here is CASSPGTGDSPTF. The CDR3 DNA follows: TGTGCCAGCTCACCCGGGACAGGGGATTCTCCCACCTTC. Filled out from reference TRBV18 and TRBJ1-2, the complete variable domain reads NAGVMQNPRHLVRRRGQEARLRCSPMKGHSHVYWYRQLPEEGLKFMVYLQKENIIDESGMPKERFSAEFPKEGPSILRIQQVVRGDSAAYFCASSPGTGDSPTFGSGTRLTVV.

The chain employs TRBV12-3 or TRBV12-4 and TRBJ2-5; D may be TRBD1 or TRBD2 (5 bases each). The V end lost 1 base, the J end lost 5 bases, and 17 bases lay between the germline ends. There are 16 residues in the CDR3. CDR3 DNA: TGTGCCAGCAGTTTAGGTTGGGCAGCGAGGGACGAGACCCAGTACTTC. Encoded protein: CASSLGWAARDETQYF.

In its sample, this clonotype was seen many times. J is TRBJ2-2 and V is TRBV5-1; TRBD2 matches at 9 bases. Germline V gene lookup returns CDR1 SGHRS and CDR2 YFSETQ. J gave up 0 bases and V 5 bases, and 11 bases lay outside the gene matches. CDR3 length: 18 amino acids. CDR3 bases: TGCGCCAGCAGGGTTGGTTTAGCGGGAGATTCGAACACCGGGGAGCTGTTTTTT. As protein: CASRVGLAGDSNTGELFF. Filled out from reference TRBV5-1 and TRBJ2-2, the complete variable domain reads KAGVTQTPRYLIKTRGQQVTLSCSPISGHRSVSWYQQTPGQGLQFLFEYFSETQRNKGNFPGRFSGRQFSNSRSEMNVSTLELGDSALYLCASRVGLAGDSNTGELFFGEGSRLTVL.

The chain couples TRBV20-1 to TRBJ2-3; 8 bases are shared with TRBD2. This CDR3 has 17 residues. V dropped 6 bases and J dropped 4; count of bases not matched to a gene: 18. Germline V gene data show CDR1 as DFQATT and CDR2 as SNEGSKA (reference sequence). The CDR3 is CSARRGVDSGASDTQYF. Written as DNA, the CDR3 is TGCAGTGCCCGCCGCGGGGTGGATAGCGGGGCATCAGATACGCAGTATTTT.

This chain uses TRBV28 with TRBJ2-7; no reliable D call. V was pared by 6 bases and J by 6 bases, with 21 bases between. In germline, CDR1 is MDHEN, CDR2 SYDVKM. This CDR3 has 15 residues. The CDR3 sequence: CASRTIQPGPIEQYF. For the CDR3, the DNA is TGTGCCAGCAGGACCATTCAACCGGGTCCGATCGAGCAGTACTTC.

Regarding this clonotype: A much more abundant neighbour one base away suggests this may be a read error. CDR3 amino acids: CASGDRGLSCNEQFF. CDR3 coding DNA: TGTGCCAGTGGAGACAGGGGACTTTCCTGCAATGAGCAGTTCTTC. V and J are TRBV27 and TRBJ2-1; 8 bases agree with TRBD1. Germline V gene data show CDR1 as MNHEY and CDR2 as SMNVEV (reference sequence). CDR3 size: 15 residues.

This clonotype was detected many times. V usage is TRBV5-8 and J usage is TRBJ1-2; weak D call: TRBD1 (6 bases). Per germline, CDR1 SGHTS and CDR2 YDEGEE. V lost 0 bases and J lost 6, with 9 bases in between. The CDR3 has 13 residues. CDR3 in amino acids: CASSLARGDGYTF. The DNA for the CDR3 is TGTGCCAGCAGCTTGGCCAGGGGCGATGGCTACACCTTC.

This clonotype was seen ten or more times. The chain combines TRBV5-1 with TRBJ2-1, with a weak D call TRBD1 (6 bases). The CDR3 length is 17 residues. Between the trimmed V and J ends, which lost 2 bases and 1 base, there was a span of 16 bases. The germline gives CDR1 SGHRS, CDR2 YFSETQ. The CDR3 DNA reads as TGCGCCAGCAGCTTTGGAGCCGGTCAGGGGTCCTACAATGAGCAGTTCTTC. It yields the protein CASSFGAGQGSYNEQFF.